This T cell receptor (beta chain) was recorded in a study of blood T cell repertoires in COVID-19. About the research overall: Material from acute and convalescent COVID-19 was sourced from the United States, Italy and Spain. The cDNA or gDNA used as material had been derived from T cells, B-cell-depleted T cells, or PBMCs.

The CDR3 is 17 amino acids. The V and J ends lost 3 bases and 5 bases, in that order; junction bases with no gene match: 14. CDR1 MGHDK and CDR2 SYGVNS come from the germline V gene. As originally analysed: Quantification of nucleated cells was approximated via reference gene primer amplification. Sequenced by immunoSEQ multiplex PCR; TCRdb stores in-frame clones only, minus some. V and J calls and clone size follow that table, whereas D and trimming were derived from the DNA. The sample consists of about 84,000 clones, roughly 95% of them appearing once. The origin of this receptor is a human donor with active COVID-19. The donor label of this sample is uncertain. The chain combines TRBV25-1 with TRBJ2-3; 7 nucleotides align to TRBD2. Material: peripheral blood. CDR3 DNA: TGTGCCAGCAGTGACTCGTTCGGAGCGGGGAAGGGAGATACGCAGTATTTT. Its protein product is CASSDSFGAGKGDTQYF.